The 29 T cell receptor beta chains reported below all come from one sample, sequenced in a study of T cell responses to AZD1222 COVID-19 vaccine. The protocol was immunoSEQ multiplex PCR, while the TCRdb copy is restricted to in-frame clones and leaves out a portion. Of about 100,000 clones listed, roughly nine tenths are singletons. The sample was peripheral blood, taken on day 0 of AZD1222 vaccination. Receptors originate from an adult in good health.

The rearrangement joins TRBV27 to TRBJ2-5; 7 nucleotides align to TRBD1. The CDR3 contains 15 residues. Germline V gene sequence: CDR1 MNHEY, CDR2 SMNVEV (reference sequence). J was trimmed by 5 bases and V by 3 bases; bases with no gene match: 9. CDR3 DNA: TGTGCCAGCAGTTTCCGACAGGGTACGTTGGAGACCCAGTACTTC. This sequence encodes CASSFRQGTLETQYF.

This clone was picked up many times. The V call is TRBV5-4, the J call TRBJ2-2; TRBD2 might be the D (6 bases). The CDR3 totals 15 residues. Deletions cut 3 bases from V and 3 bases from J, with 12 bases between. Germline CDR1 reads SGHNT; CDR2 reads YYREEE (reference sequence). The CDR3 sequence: CASSSPGRHTGELFF. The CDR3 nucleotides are TGTGCCAGCAGCTCTCCCGGGAGACACACCGGGGAGCTGTTTTTT.

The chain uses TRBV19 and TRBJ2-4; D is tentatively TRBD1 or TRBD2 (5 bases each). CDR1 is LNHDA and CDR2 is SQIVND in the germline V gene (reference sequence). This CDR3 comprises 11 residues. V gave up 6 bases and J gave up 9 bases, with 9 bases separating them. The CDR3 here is CASRGEAIQYF. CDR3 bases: TGTGCCAGTAGGGGGGAAGCCATTCAGTACTTC. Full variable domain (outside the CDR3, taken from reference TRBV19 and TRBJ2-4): DGGITQSPKYLFRKEGQNVTLSCEQNLNHDAMYWYRQDPGQGLRLIYYSQIVNDFQKGDIAEGYSVSREKKESFPLTVTSAQKNPTAFYLCASRGEAIQYFGAGTRLSVL.

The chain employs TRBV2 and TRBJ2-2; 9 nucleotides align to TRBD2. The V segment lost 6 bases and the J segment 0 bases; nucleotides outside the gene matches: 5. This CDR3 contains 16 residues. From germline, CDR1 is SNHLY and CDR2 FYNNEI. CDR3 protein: CASSATSGANTGELFF. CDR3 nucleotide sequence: TGTGCCAGCAGCGCGACTAGCGGAGCGAACACCGGGGAGCTGTTTTTT.

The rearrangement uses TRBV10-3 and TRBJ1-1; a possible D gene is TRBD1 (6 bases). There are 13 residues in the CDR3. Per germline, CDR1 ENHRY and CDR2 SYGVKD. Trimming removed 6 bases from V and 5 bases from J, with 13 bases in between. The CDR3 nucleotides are TGTGCCATCAGGGAGGGGGTAGAGACTGAAGCTTTCTTT. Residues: CAIREGVETEAFF.

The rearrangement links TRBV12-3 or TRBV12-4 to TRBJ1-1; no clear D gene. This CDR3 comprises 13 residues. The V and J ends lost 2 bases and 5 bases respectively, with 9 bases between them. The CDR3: CASSLNGHTEAFF. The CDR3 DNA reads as TGTGCCAGCAGTTTAAACGGTCATACTGAAGCTTTCTTT.

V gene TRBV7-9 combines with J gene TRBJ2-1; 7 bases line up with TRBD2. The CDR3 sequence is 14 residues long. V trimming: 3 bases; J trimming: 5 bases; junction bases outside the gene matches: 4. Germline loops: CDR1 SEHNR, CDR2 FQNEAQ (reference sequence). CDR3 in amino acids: CASSFLAENNEQFF. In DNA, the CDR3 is TGTGCCAGCAGCTTTCTAGCGGAGAACAATGAGCAGTTCTTC.

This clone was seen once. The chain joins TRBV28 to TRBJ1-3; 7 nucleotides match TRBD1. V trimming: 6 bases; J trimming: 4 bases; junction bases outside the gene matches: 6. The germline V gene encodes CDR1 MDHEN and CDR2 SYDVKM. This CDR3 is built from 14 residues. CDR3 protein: CASRLQGPGNTIYF. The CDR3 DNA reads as TGTGCCAGCAGGTTACAGGGGCCAGGAAACACCATATATTTT. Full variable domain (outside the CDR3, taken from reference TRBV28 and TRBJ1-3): DVKVTQSSRYLVKRTGEKVFLECVQDMDHENMFWYRQDPGLGLRLIYFSYDVKMKEKGDIPEGYSVSREKKERFSLILESASTNQTSMYLCASRLQGPGNTIYFGEGSWLTVV.

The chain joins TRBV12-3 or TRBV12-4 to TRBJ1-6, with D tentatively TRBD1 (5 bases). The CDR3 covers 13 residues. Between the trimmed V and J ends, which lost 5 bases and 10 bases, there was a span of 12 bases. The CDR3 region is CASSLQGRSPLHF. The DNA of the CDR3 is TGTGCCAGCAGTCTTCAGGGACGGTCACCCCTCCACTTT.

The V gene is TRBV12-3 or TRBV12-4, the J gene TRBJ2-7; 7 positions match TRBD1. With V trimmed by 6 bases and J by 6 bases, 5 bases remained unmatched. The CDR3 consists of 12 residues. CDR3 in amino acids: CASRTQGFEQYF. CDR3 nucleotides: TGTGCCAGCAGGACACAGGGGTTCGAGCAGTACTTC.

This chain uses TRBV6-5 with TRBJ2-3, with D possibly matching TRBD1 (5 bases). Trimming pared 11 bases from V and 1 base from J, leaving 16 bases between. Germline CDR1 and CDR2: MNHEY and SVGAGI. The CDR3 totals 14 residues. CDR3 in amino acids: CASKGMAGTDTQYF. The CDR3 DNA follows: TGTGCCTCAAAGGGGATGGCGGGCACAGATACGCAGTATTTT.

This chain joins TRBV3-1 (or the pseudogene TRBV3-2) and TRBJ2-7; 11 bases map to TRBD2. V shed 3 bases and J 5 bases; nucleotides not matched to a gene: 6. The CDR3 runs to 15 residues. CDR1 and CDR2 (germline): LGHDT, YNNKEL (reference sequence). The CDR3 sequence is CASSHLGLAVHEQYF. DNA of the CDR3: TGTGCCAGCAGCCATCTGGGACTAGCGGTCCACGAGCAGTACTTC.

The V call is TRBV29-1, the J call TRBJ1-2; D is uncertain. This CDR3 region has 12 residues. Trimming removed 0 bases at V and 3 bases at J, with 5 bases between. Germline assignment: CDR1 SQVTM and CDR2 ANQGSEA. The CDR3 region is CSVEEGDYGYTF. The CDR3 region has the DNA TGCAGCGTTGAAGAGGGTGACTATGGCTACACCTTC.

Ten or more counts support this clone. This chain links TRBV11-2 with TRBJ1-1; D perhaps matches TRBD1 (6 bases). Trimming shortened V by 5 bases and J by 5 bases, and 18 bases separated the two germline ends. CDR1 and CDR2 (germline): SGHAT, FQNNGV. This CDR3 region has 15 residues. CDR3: CASSANPQGGTEAFF. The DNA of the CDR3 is TGTGCCAGCAGCGCGAACCCACAGGGTGGGACTGAAGCTTTCTTT.

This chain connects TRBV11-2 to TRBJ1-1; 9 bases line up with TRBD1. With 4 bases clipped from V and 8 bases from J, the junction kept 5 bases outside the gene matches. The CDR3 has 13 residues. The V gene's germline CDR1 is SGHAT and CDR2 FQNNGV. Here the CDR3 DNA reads TGTGCCAGCAGCTGGGACAGGGAGTTGGAAGCTTTCTTT. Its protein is CASSWDRELEAFF.

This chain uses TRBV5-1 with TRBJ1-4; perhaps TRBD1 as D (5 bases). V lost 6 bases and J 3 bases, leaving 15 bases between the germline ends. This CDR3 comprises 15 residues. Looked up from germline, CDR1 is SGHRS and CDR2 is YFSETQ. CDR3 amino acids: CASTPTGTANEKLFF. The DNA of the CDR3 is TGCGCCAGCACCCCAACGGGGACGGCTAATGAAAAACTGTTTTTT.

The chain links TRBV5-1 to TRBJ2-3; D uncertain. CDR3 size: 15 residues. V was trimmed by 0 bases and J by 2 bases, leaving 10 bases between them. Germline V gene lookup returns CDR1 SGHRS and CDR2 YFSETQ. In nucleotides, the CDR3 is TGCGCCAGCAGCTTGGGAGTGTTAGCCACAGATACGCAGTATTTT. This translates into CASSLGVLATDTQYF.

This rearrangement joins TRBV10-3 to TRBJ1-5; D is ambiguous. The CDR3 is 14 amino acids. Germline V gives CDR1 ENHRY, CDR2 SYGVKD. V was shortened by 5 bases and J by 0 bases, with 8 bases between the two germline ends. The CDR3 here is CAISLDGSNQPQHF. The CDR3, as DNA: TGTGCCATCAGTTTGGACGGTAGCAATCAGCCCCAGCATTTT.

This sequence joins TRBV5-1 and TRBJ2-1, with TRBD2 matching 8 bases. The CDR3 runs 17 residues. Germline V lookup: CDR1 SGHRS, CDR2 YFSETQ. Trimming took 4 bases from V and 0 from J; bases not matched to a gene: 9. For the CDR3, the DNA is TGCGCCAGCAGCATTCCTAGCGGGTTAAGCTCCTACAATGAGCAGTTCTTC. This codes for CASSIPSGLSSYNEQFF. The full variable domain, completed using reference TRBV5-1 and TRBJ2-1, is KAGVTQTPRYLIKTRGQQVTLSCSPISGHRSVSWYQQTPGQGLQFLFEYFSETQRNKGNFPGRFSGRQFSNSRSEMNVSTLELGDSALYLCASSIPSGLSSYNEQFFGPGTRLTVL.

The DNA for the CDR3 is TGTGCCAGCCCTACGACAGAGCGCCCCACAGATACGCAGTATTTT. This translates into CASPTTERPTDTQYF. The chain employs TRBV2 and TRBJ2-3; weak D call: TRBD1 (5 bases). V gave up 8 bases and J gave up 2 bases, with 17 bases separating them. This CDR3 is built from 15 residues. Per the germline V gene, CDR1 is SNHLY and CDR2 is FYNNEI.

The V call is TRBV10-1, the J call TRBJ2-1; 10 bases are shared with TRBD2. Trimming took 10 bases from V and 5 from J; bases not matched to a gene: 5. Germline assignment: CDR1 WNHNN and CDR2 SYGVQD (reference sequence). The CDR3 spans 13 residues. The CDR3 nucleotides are TGCGCCACCGGGACTAGCGCGAACAATGAGCAGTTCTTC. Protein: CATGTSANNEQFF.

The CDR3 loop is CASSAGGGVAKNIQYF. In DNA, the CDR3 is TGTGCCAGCAGTGCAGGGGGAGGGGTGGCCAAAAACATTCAGTACTTC. The chain couples TRBV6-1 to TRBJ2-4, with D perhaps given as TRBD1 or TRBD2 (7 bases each). Looked up from germline, CDR1 is MNHNS and CDR2 is SASEGT. Trimming removed 4 bases from V and 1 base from J, with 14 bases in between. The CDR3 spans 16 residues.

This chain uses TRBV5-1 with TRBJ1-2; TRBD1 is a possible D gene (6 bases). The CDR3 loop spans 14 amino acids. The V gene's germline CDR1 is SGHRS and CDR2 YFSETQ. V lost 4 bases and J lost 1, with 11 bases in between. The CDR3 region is CASSRGQSNYGYTF. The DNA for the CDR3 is TGCGCCAGCAGCCGTGGACAGAGTAACTATGGCTACACCTTC.

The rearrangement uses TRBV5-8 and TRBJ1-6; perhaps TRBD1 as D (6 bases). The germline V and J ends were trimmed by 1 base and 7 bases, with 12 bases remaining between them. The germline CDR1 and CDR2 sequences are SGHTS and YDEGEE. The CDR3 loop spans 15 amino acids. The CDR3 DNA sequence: TGTGCCAGCAGCTTGATCAGGGGAGGGAATTCACCCCTCCACTTT. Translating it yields CASSLIRGGNSPLHF.

Here the CDR3 reads CASSPEREYGYTF. The CDR3 nucleotides are TGTGCCAGCTCACCAGAGAGGGAATATGGCTACACCTTC. The chain couples TRBV18 to TRBJ1-2; no firm D call. The CDR3 runs 13 residues. The V and J ends lost 2 bases and 5 bases respectively, with 9 bases between them. Looked up from germline, CDR1 is KGHSH and CDR2 is LQKENI.

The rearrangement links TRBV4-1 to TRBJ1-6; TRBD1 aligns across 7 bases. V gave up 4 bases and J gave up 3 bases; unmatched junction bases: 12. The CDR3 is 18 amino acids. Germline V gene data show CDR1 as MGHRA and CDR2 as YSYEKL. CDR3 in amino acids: CASSPRWARDSYNSPLHF. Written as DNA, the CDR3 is TGCGCCAGCAGCCCCCGCTGGGCACGGGACAGCTATAATTCACCCCTCCACTTT.

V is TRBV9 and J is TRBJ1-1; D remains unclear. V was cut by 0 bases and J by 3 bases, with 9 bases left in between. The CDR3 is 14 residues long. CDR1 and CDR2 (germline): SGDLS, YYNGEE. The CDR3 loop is CASSVGSGYTEAFF. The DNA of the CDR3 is TGTGCCAGCAGCGTAGGATCGGGTTACACTGAAGCTTTCTTT.

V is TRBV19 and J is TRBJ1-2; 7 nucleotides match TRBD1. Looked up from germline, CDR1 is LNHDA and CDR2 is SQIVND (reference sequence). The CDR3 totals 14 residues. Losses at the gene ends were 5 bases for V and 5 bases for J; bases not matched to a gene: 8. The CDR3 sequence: CASSLSDRIYGYTF. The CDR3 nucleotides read TGTGCCAGTAGTCTTTCGGACAGGATTTATGGCTACACCTTC.

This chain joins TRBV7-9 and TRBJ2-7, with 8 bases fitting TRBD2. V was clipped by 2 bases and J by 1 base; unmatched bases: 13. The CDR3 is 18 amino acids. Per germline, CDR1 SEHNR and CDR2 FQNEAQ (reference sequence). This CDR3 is CASSLISFSGKRSYEQYF. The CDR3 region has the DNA TGTGCCAGCAGCTTAATTAGTTTTAGCGGGAAAAGGTCCTACGAGCAGTACTTC.